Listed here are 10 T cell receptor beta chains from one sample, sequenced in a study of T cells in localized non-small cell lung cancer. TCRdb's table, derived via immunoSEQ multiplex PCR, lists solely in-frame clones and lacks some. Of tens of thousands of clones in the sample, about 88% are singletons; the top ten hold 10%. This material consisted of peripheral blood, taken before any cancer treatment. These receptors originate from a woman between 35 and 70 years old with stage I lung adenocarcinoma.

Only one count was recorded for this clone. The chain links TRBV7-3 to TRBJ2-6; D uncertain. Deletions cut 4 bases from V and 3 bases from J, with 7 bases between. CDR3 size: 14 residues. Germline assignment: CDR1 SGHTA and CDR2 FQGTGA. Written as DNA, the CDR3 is TGTGCCAGCAGCTCAACTTTTGGGGCCAACGTCCTGACTTTC. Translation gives CASSSTFGANVLTF.

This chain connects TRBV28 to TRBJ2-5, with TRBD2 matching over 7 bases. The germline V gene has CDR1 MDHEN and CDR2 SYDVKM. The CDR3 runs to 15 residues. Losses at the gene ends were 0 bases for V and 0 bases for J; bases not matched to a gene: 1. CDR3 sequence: CASSLWRGYQETQYF. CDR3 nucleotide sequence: TGTGCCAGCAGTTTATGGCGGGGGTACCAAGAGACCCAGTACTTC.

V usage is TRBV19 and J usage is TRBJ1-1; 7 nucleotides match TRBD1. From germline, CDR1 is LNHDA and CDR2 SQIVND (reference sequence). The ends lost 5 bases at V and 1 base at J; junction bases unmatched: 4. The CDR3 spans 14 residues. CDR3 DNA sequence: TGTGCCAGTAGTCTCGGGACAGAGAACACTGAAGCTTTCTTT. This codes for CASSLGTENTEAFF.

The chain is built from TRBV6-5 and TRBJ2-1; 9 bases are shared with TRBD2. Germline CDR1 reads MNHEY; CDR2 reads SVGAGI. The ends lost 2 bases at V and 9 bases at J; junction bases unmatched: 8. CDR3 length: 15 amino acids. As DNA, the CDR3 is TGTGCCAGCAGTTACCTTGCTAGCGGGGATAGTGAGCAGTTCTTC. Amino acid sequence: CASSYLASGDSEQFF.

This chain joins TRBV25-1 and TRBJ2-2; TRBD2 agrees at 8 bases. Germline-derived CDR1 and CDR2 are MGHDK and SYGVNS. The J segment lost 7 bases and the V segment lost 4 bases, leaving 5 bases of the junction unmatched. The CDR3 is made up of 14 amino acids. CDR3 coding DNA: TGTGCCAGCAGTGGGCGGGAGGCGAGCGGGGAGCTGTTTTTT. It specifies CASSGREASGELFF.

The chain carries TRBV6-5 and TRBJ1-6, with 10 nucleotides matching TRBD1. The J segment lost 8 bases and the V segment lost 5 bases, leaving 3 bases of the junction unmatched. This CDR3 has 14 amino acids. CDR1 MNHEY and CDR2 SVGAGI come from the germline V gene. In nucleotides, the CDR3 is TGTGCCAGCAGTATAGGGACAGGGGATTCACCCCTCCACTTT. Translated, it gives CASSIGTGDSPLHF.

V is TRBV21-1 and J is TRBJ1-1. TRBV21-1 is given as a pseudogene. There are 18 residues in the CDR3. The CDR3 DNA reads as TGTGCCAGCAGCAAAGGGGAAAGGGTTGGGGAGCTGGACACTGAAGCTTTCTTT. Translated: CASSKGERVGELDTEAFF.

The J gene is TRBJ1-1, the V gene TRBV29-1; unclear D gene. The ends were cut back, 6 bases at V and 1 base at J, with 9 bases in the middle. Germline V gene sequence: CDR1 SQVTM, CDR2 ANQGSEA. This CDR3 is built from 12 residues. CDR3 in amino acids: CSVQEGNTEAFF. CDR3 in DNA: TGCAGCGTCCAAGAGGGGAACACTGAAGCTTTCTTT.

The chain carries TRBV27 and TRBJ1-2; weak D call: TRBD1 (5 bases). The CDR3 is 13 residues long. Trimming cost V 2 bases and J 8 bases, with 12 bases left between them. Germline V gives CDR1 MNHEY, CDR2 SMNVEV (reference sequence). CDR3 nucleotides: TGTGCCAGCAGTTTAGAAGGGGTGGGGGGCTACACCTTC. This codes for CASSLEGVGGYTF.

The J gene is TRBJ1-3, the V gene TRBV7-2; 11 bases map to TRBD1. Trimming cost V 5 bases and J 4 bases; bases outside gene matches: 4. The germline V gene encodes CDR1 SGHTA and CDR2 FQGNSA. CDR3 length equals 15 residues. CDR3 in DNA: TGTGCCAGCAGCCGGACAGGGGGCGCCGGAAACACCATATATTTT. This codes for CASSRTGGAGNTIYF.